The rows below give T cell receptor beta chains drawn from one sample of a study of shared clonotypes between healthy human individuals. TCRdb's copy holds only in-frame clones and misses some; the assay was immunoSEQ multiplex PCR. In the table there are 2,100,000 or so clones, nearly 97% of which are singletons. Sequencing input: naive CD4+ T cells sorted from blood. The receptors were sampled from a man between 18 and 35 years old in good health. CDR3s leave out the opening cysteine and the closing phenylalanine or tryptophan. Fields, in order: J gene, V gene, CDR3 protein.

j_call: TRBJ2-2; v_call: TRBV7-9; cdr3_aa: ASSLEGTGELF
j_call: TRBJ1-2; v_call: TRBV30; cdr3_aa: AWSEEGPYGYT
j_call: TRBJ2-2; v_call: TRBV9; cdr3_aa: ASSVVSQAGAGELF
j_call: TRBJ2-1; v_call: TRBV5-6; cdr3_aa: ASSYGVVYNEQF
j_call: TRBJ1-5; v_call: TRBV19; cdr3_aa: ASSIGPTGGLNQPQH
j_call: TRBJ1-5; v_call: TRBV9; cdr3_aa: ASSVDPHQPQH
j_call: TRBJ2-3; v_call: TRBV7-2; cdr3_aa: ASSLGLASTDTQY
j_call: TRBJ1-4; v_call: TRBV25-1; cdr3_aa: ASSRDRGEKLF
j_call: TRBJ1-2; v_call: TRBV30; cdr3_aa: AWIASQGVDYGYT
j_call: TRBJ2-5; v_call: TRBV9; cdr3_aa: ASSPYGGDKETQY
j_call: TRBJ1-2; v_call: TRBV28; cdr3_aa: ASSLGTANYGYT
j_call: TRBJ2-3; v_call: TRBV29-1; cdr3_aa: SGGTGSTDTQY
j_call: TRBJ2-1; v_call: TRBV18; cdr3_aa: ASSPPGSNEQF
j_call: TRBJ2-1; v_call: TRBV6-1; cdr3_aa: ASSEAVAPIEQF
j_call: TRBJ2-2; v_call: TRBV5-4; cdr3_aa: ASSLENRAGELF
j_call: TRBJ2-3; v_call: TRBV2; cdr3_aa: ASSGKTSGKSTDTQY
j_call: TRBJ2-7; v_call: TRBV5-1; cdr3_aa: ASSEGSSSYEQY
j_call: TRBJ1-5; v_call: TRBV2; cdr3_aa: ASRPRDGSNQPQH
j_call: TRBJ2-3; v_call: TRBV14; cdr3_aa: ASSQERAADTQY
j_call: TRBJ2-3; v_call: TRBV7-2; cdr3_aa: ASSLWEGQTDTQY
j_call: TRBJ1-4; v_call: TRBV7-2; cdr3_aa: ASSFVGDRNEKLF
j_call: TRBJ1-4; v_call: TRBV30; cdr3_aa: AWSSLEGNEKLF
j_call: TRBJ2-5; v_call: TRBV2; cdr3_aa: ASSFSGGGETQY
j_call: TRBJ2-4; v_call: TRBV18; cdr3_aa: ASSPPSGAKNIQY